The next 17 T cell receptor beta chains were all read from a single sample in a study of identical twins. A single record per CDR3 protein comes from TCRdb applying MiXCR to the 5' RACE reads. This table has 460,000 or so distinct CDR3 sequences, 12% to 15% appearing once. In addition, the sample was reused for a study of yellow fever vaccine responses in identical twins.

Material: CD4+ T cells sorted from blood. These receptors originate from a woman between 18 and 29 years old in good health.

This clonotype came up a few times. The gene calls are TRBV6-5 and TRBJ2-6; D gene uncertain. This CDR3 contains 16 residues. Germline V gene sequence: CDR1 MNHEY, CDR2 SVGAGI. With 2 bases removed from V and 0 bases from J, the gap between germline ends came to 8 bases. CDR3 region: CASSYTQASGANVLTF. CDR3 DNA sequence: TGTGCCAGCAGTTACACCCAGGCCTCTGGGGCCAACGTCCTGACTTTC.

This clonotype was seen more than once but under ten times. CDR3 in DNA: TGTGCCAGCAGCCAGGCCCGCGGACTAGCGGGCTCGTACGAGCAGTACTTC. Its translation: CASSQARGLAGSYEQYF. The rearrangement uses TRBV3-1 and TRBJ2-7; 11 nucleotides match TRBD2. The V and J ends lost 3 bases and 4 bases, in that order; junction bases with no gene match: 11. This CDR3 has 17 amino acids. Per germline, CDR1 LGHDT and CDR2 YNNKEL (reference sequence).

This clonotype was observed a few times. The J gene is TRBJ2-1, the V gene TRBV12-5; TRBD2 matches at 7 bases. The CDR3 contains 15 residues. Germline CDR1 is LGHNT and CDR2 is FRNRAP. With V trimmed by 5 bases and J by 0 bases, 4 bases remained unmatched. This chain's CDR3 is CASGAGEGSYNEQFF. The DNA for the CDR3 is TGTGCTAGTGGTGCGGGAGAAGGCTCCTACAATGAGCAGTTCTTC.

There are a few counts of this clonotype. The chain uses TRBV15 and TRBJ2-1, with 10 bases that match TRBD2. Germline V CDR1 and CDR2: LNHNV, YYDKDF (reference sequence). The CDR3 contains 20 residues. The V gene end was trimmed by 0 bases and the J gene end by 0 bases; junction bases not matched to a gene: 11. In DNA, the CDR3 is TGTGCCACCAGCAGAGAGGGTATAGCGGGGGGCCGGAGCTCCTACAATGAGCAGTTCTTC. It codes for CATSREGIAGGRSSYNEQFF.

This clonotype was seen more than once but under ten times. The chain employs TRBV20-1 and TRBJ1-5; D may be TRBD1 (6 bases). Trimming cost V 4 bases and J 7 bases, with 14 bases left between them. The length of the CDR3 is 13 residues. Germline V gives CDR1 DFQATT, CDR2 SNEGSKA (reference sequence). CDR3 protein: CSAKTGLEQPQHF. CDR3 DNA: TGCAGTGCTAAAACAGGGTTGGAGCAGCCCCAGCATTTT.

The chain links TRBV20-1 to TRBJ2-1; tentatively, D is TRBD2 (6 bases). The ends were cut back, 1 base at V and 1 base at J, with 17 bases in the middle. Germline lookup yields CDR1 DFQATT and CDR2 SNEGSKA (reference sequence). This CDR3 spans 17 amino acids. Here the CDR3 reads CSARGRTKGTSYNEQFF. DNA of the CDR3: TGCAGTGCTAGAGGAAGGACCAAGGGGACTTCCTACAATGAGCAGTTCTTC.

The chain couples TRBV20-1 to TRBJ2-1; 7 bases line up with TRBD2. Unmatched junction bases numbered 11, after V lost 3 bases and J lost 3 bases. CDR1 DFQATT and CDR2 SNEGSKA come from the germline V gene (reference sequence). The CDR3 totals 16 residues. In nucleotides, the CDR3 is TGCAGTGCTAGCGTTCTGAGCGCGGGAGACTACAATGAGCAGTTCTTC. It translates to CSASVLSAGDYNEQFF.

V gene TRBV7-2 combines with J gene TRBJ2-5; no reliable D call. Between the trimmed V and J ends, which lost 4 bases and 0 bases, there was a span of 6 bases. Germline V gene lookup returns CDR1 SGHTA and CDR2 FQGNSA. The CDR3 loop spans 13 amino acids. CDR3 sequence: CASSSWNQETQYF. The DNA for the CDR3 is TGTGCCAGCAGCTCCTGGAACCAAGAGACCCAGTACTTC. Full variable domain (remainder filled in from reference TRBV7-2 and TRBJ2-5): GAGVSQSPSNKVTEKGKDVELRCDPISGHTALYWYRQSLGQGLEFLIYFQGNSAPDKSGLPSDRFSAERTGGSVSTLTIQRTQQEDSAVYLCASSSWNQETQYFGPGTRLLVL.

The rearrangement links TRBV20-1 to TRBJ2-3; 7 nucleotides agree with TRBD1. The CDR3 loop spans 14 amino acids. Trimming removed 6 bases from V and 1 base from J; junction bases left unmatched: 7. Germline CDR1 DFQATT, CDR2 SNEGSKA (reference sequence). The CDR3 region is CSAETGRGTDTQYF. The CDR3 bases are TGCAGTGCAGAGACAGGGAGAGGCACAGATACGCAGTATTTT.

There are a few counts of this clonotype. J is TRBJ2-7 and V is TRBV28, with no clear D. CDR1 and CDR2 from the germline V gene are MDHEN and SYDVKM. CDR3 length: 11 residues. The V end was cut by 6 bases, the J end by 4 bases, with 7 bases between. The CDR3 loop reads CASRGLYEQYF. CDR3 coding DNA: TGTGCCAGCAGGGGTTTATACGAGCAGTACTTC.

V is TRBV7-2 and J is TRBJ2-1; D is unclear. CDR1 is SGHTA and CDR2 is FQGNSA in the germline V gene. V was clipped by 1 base and J by 2 bases, with 9 bases between them. This CDR3 region has 15 residues. The CDR3 protein is CASSLGLRAYNEQFF. The DNA of the CDR3 is TGTGCCAGCAGCTTAGGACTTAGGGCCTACAATGAGCAGTTCTTC.

This clonotype was picked up a small number of times. This chain links TRBV7-2 with TRBJ2-7, with 7 bases lining up with TRBD1. The J segment lost 6 bases and the V segment lost 4 bases, leaving 12 bases of the junction unmatched. This CDR3 spans 15 amino acids. Germline loops: CDR1 SGHTA, CDR2 FQGNSA. This CDR3 reads CASSSSETGPPEQYF. Here the CDR3 DNA reads TGTGCCAGCAGCTCCTCTGAGACAGGGCCGCCCGAGCAGTACTTC.

CDR3 in amino acids: CASSRSFYGYTF. The CDR3 nucleotides read TGCGCCAGCTCGCGTTCCTTCTATGGCTACACCTTC. J is TRBJ1-2 and V is TRBV23-1; D call uncertain. TRBV23-1 is known as an ORF, though its function is uncertain. This CDR3 region has 12 residues. V lost 8 bases and J lost 4, with 11 bases in between.

The chain combines TRBV2 with TRBJ2-3; 10 bases agree with TRBD2. Germline loops: CDR1 SNHLY, CDR2 FYNNEI. With V trimmed by 3 bases and J by 2 bases, 8 bases remained unmatched. There are 17 residues in the CDR3. The CDR3 protein is CASSERVAGGFTDTQYF. In DNA form, the CDR3 reads TGTGCCAGCAGTGAGAGGGTAGCGGGAGGATTCACAGATACGCAGTATTTT.

The chain has TRBV10-3 and TRBJ2-7; D not resolved. The CDR3 consists of 13 residues. Germline lookup yields CDR1 ENHRY and CDR2 SYGVKD. V shed 3 bases and J shed 4 bases, with 10 bases lying between them. For the CDR3, the DNA is TGTGCCATCAGTGATGTGGCCCGGTACGAGCAGTACTTC. It encodes CAISDVARYEQYF.

The chain combines TRBV7-2 with TRBJ2-1; 9 bases line up with TRBD1. J was trimmed by 7 bases and V by 3 bases; bases with no gene match: 7. Germline V gene data show CDR1 as SGHTA and CDR2 as FQGNSA. CDR3 length: 15 residues. The CDR3, as DNA: TGTGCCAGCAGCTTGGGACAGGGATTTATGAATGAGCAGTTCTTC. It translates to CASSLGQGFMNEQFF.

The chain joins TRBV10-3 to TRBJ2-7; D unclear. V was shortened by 2 bases and J by 5 bases, with 7 bases between the two germline ends. The CDR3 spans 12 residues. The germline V gene has CDR1 ENHRY and CDR2 SYGVKD. This chain's CDR3 is CAISERSHEQYF. In DNA form, the CDR3 reads TGTGCCATCAGTGAGAGGTCTCACGAGCAGTACTTC.